This TCR beta chain derives from a study of CD8 T cells in ankylosing spondylitis. CDR1 MNHEY and CDR2 SMNVEV come from the germline V gene (reference sequence). This CDR3 has 17 amino acids. J lost 8 bases, V lost 4 bases, and 10 bases had no gene match. This clonotype was seen ten or more times. Its antigen is as yet unknown. Study-wide points: There were earlier reports of some motif variants in reactive arthritis synovial fluid and blood. Ankylosing spondylitis blood appeared to be characterized by a TCR beta motif of fewer than ten highly homologous variants. Matched synovial fluid from ankylosing spondylitis patients was reported to be enriched for disease-linked clones.

TCRdb reprocessed the 5' RACE reads with MiXCR, giving one entry per CDR3 protein. The sample consists of more than 650,000 distinct CDR3 sequences, approximately 12% of them appearing once. The chain employs TRBV27 and TRBJ2-1; 14 bases are a match to TRBD2. Sequenced sample: blood, either unsorted or a sorted T cell fraction (not recorded which). The clonotype originates from a male donor with ankylosing spondylitis. CDR3 nucleotides: TGTGCCAGCAGTTCCCTCCCCGGGACTAGCGGGAGCTATGAGCAGTTCTTC. The encoded protein is CASSSLPGTSGSYEQFF.